One sample yielded the 27 T cell receptor beta chains listed below, sequenced in a study of cytomegalovirus exposure and HLA in healthy donors (dated by TCRdb to 2017 to 2019). Library prep was done by the immunoSEQ multiplex PCR assay. TCRdb's version of the immuneACCESS table is confined to in-frame rearrangements and falls short of the full clone set. An unresolved V gene accounts for under half of the shortfall where checked; the remainder is of unknown origin. The sample table lists 250,000 to 300,000 clones, 85% to 90% of them with a count of one. The ten largest clones take up 0.37% of the sample. The material sequenced was PBMCs. Receptors were obtained from a woman between 18 and 29 years old in good health and CMV-seronegative.

The genes are TRBV27 and TRBJ1-1; TRBD1 agrees at 7 bases. This CDR3 is 13 amino acids long. The germline V gene has CDR1 MNHEY and CDR2 SMNVEV (reference sequence). V trimming: 5 bases; J trimming: 5 bases; junction bases outside the gene matches: 5. This CDR3 reads CASSLTGRTEAFF. CDR3 bases: TGTGCCAGCAGTCTGACAGGGAGGACTGAAGCTTTCTTT.

The rearrangement links TRBV5-1 to TRBJ1-2, with 8 positions matching TRBD1. There are 14 residues in the CDR3. V was pared by 6 bases and J by 4 bases, with 8 bases of the junction left unmatched. Germline V gene data show CDR1 as SGHRS and CDR2 as YFSETQ. CDR3 loop: CASTDRGLSYGYTF. As DNA, the CDR3 is TGCGCCAGCACCGACAGGGGACTAAGCTATGGCTACACCTTC.

This clone was detected once. The rearrangement uses TRBV4-1 and TRBJ1-5; no clear D gene. Looked up from germline, CDR1 is MGHRA and CDR2 is YSYEKL. The CDR3 is made up of 15 amino acids. Trimming removed 2 bases at V and 3 bases at J, with 11 bases between. The CDR3 DNA reads TGCGCCAGCAGCCAATTTCGACAAGACAATCAGCCCCAGCATTTT. It is translated as CASSQFRQDNQPQHF.

About this clone: This CDR3 is also generated by other DNA sequences in the sample. This chain links TRBV2 with TRBJ2-3, with 12 bases fitting TRBD2. The germline gives CDR1 SNHLY, CDR2 FYNNEI. This CDR3 region has 15 residues. V dropped 4 bases and J dropped 1; count of bases not matched to a gene: 0. CDR3 region: CASSGLAGGTDTQYF. The CDR3 nucleotides are TGTGCCAGCAGTGGACTAGCGGGGGGCACAGATACGCAGTATTTT.

As regards this clone: At one boundary the junction diverges from the germline segment, which might be a read error. The chain is built from TRBV7-7 and TRBJ2-5; possible D gene TRBD2, 5 bases. The CDR3 loop spans 17 amino acids. Germline CDR1 SSHAT, CDR2 FNYEAQ (reference sequence). DNA of the CDR3: TGTGCTAGCAGCTTAGGCGGCACTAGAGGGAACCAAGAGACCCAGTACTTC. It specifies CASSLGGTRGNQETQYF.

This clone has only one observation. V and J are TRBV28 and TRBJ1-6; D is uncertain. This CDR3 is built from 15 residues. Germline V lookup: CDR1 MDHEN, CDR2 SYDVKM. Trimming cost V 2 bases and J 7 bases, with 12 bases left between them. Here the CDR3 reads CASSLLDYKNSPLHF. The CDR3 DNA follows: TGTGCCAGCAGTTTACTCGACTATAAAAATTCACCCCTCCACTTT.

The chain employs TRBV28 and TRBJ2-5, with D tentatively TRBD2 (5 bases). Germline V gene sequence: CDR1 MDHEN, CDR2 SYDVKM. This CDR3 comprises 15 residues. V was pared by 4 bases and J by 0 bases, with 12 bases between. CDR3 DNA sequence: TGTGCCAGCAGTTCGCAGACGGGGTACCAAGAGACCCAGTACTTC. Protein: CASSSQTGYQETQYF.

In DNA form, the CDR3 reads TGTGCCAGCAGGAAGACAGGGGTCGCTAATGAAAAACTGTTTTTT. Translated: CASRKTGVANEKLFF. This sequence joins TRBV27 and TRBJ1-4, with 8 bases that match TRBD1. CDR3 length: 15 residues. Trimming took 6 bases from V and 3 from J; bases not matched to a gene: 6. The germline CDR1 and CDR2 sequences are MNHEY and SMNVEV (reference sequence).

The rearrangement links TRBV15 to TRBJ2-2; D might be TRBD1 (6 bases). Trimming pared 2 bases from V and 3 bases from J, leaving 10 bases between. The CDR3 consists of 15 residues. The germline V gene has CDR1 LNHNV and CDR2 YYDKDF (reference sequence). CDR3 DNA sequence: TGTGCCACCAGCAGATTCAGACAGGACACCGGGGAGCTGTTTTTT. It codes for CATSRFRQDTGELFF.

The gene calls are TRBV4-1 and TRBJ2-1; 10 bases map to TRBD2. The junction had 8 bases not matched to a gene; V was cut back by 0 bases and J by 0 bases. Per germline, CDR1 MGHRA and CDR2 YSYEKL. The CDR3 contains 19 residues. CDR3 in DNA: TGCGCCAGCAGCCAAGAGGGGCTAGCGGGGGCCGTCTCCTACAATGAGCAGTTCTTC. It specifies CASSQEGLAGAVSYNEQFF.

This clone came up once. This chain uses TRBV19 with TRBJ1-5, with 11 bases fitting TRBD1. The CDR3 loop spans 19 amino acids. Unmatched junction bases numbered 12, after V lost 4 bases and J lost 1 base. From germline, CDR1 is LNHDA and CDR2 SQIVND (reference sequence). The CDR3 DNA reads as TGTGCCAGTAGTAACGAACACGGACAGGGGGCGCAAAGCAATCAGCCCCAGCATTTT. Translation: CASSNEHGQGAQSNQPQHF.

V usage is TRBV18 and J usage is TRBJ1-6, with 7 nucleotides matching TRBD1. The CDR3 runs to 17 residues. J lost 5 bases, V lost 6 bases, and 13 bases had no gene match. CDR1 and CDR2 from the germline V gene are KGHSH and LQKENI. The CDR3 protein is CASSQAEGAADNSPLHF. The CDR3 DNA is TGTGCCAGCTCCCAAGCCGAGGGGGCCGCAGATAATTCACCCCTCCACTTT.

The genes are TRBV30 and TRBJ1-4; 7 bases align to TRBD1. This CDR3 comprises 14 residues. After removal of 4 bases from V and 5 bases from J, the junction contained 7 bases not matched to a gene. Germline CDR1 is GTSNPN and CDR2 is SVGIG (reference sequence). The CDR3 coding sequence is TGTGCCTGGAACTCCGGGACAGCGAATGAAAAACTGTTTTTT. It codes for CAWNSGTANEKLFF.

The V gene is TRBV7-9, the J gene TRBJ1-2, with 10 bases that match TRBD1. Trimming removed 1 base from V and 5 bases from J; junction bases left unmatched: 4. Looked up from germline, CDR1 is SEHNR and CDR2 is FQNEAQ (reference sequence). The CDR3 runs 15 residues. CDR3 amino acids: CASSLGTGGRYGYTF. CDR3 bases: TGTGCCAGCAGCTTAGGGACAGGGGGTCGTTATGGCTACACCTTC.

The chain uses TRBV29-1 and TRBJ2-3; possibly TRBD1 for D (6 bases). The CDR3 extends over 12 amino acids. Trimming took 7 bases from V and 3 from J, leaving 11 bases between them. CDR1 is SQVTM, CDR2 ANQGSEA, per germline. The chain's CDR3 is CSGGGRTDTQYF. In nucleotides, the CDR3 is TGCAGCGGAGGGGGTAGGACAGATACGCAGTATTTT.

V usage is TRBV27 and J usage is TRBJ1-2, with TRBD1 matching 8 bases. The CDR3 has 12 residues. CDR1 and CDR2 from the germline V gene are MNHEY and SMNVEV (reference sequence). J was trimmed by 6 bases and V by 6 bases; bases with no gene match: 3. The CDR3 nucleotides read TGTGCCAGCAGCTGGGGACAGGATGGCTACACCTTC. It yields the protein CASSWGQDGYTF.

This chain joins TRBV7-9 and TRBJ1-1; no clear D gene. Germline CDR1 is SEHNR and CDR2 is FQNEAQ (reference sequence). CDR3 length: 14 amino acids. V lost 3 bases to trimming and J lost 0 bases, with 8 bases between them. DNA for the CDR3: TGTGCCAGCAGCTTCGGGGTTATGAACACTGAAGCTTTCTTT. It is translated as CASSFGVMNTEAFF.

This clone occurred once. J is TRBJ2-7 and V is TRBV27, with 8 bases fitting TRBD2. Trimming at V came to 3 bases and at J to 1 base, leaving 5 bases not matched to a gene. This CDR3 comprises 15 residues. Germline loops: CDR1 MNHEY, CDR2 SMNVEV (reference sequence). The CDR3 coding sequence is TGTGCCAGCAGTTTCAGCGGGGGAGCTTCCTACGAGCAGTACGTC. This sequence encodes CASSFSGGASYEQYV.

The V call is TRBV13, the J call TRBJ1-2, with TRBD1 identical over 10 bases. Germline CDR1 is PRHDT and CDR2 is FYEKMQ (reference sequence). This CDR3 has 15 residues. The V segment lost 3 bases and the J segment 7 bases; nucleotides outside the gene matches: 8. CDR3 residues: CASSLRDRGVSGYTF. For the CDR3, the DNA is TGTGCCAGCAGCTTGCGGGACAGGGGAGTCTCTGGCTACACCTTC. Variable domain in full (rest from reference TRBV13 and TRBJ1-2): AAGVIQSPRHLIKEKRETATLKCYPIPRHDTVYWYQQGPGQDPQFLISFYEKMQSDKGSIPDRFSAQQFSDYHSELNMSSLELGDSALYFCASSLRDRGVSGYTFGSGTRLTVV.

The chain couples TRBV27 to TRBJ2-7; D gene unclear. The CDR3 totals 14 residues. The V and J ends lost 2 bases and 0 bases respectively, with 8 bases between them. From germline, CDR1 is MNHEY and CDR2 SMNVEV (reference sequence). CDR3 coding DNA: TGTGCCAGCAGTTTACGGCAGGACTCCTACGAGCAGTACGTC. Translating gives CASSLRQDSYEQYV.

The J gene is TRBJ2-7, the V gene TRBV6-1, with 11 bases lining up with TRBD1. Trimming took 6 bases from V and 7 from J; bases not matched to a gene: 5. Germline V lookup: CDR1 MNHNS, CDR2 SASEGT. The CDR3 extends over 13 amino acids. The CDR3 sequence: CASSAGTGGEQYV. In DNA form, the CDR3 reads TGTGCCAGCAGCGCCGGGACAGGGGGGGAGCAGTACGTC.

CDR3 DNA sequence: TGTGCCAGCAGTTTAATAGGACAGGAAAAACTGTTTTTT. It translates to CASSLIGQEKLFF. This rearrangement joins TRBV27 to TRBJ1-4, with D possibly matching TRBD1 (6 bases). V gave up 2 bases and J gave up 8 bases, with 9 bases separating them. The CDR3 totals 13 residues. Per germline, CDR1 MNHEY and CDR2 SMNVEV (reference sequence).

The rearrangement links TRBV5-6 to TRBJ1-2; D unclear. Germline CDR1 SGHDT, CDR2 YYEEEE. With 7 bases removed from V and 8 bases from J, the gap between germline ends came to 15 bases. The CDR3 contains 12 residues. This CDR3 reads CASSPRGWGYTF. CDR3 coding DNA: TGTGCCAGCTCCCCCCGGGGTTGGGGCTACACCTTC.

The chain combines TRBV5-1 with TRBJ1-1; D is possibly TRBD1 (6 bases). Germline CDR1 and CDR2: SGHRS and YFSETQ. V was pared by 0 bases and J by 2 bases, with 11 bases between. This CDR3 spans 15 amino acids. The CDR3 sequence is CASSLVDSHNTEAFF. The CDR3 nucleotides are TGCGCCAGCAGCTTGGTGGACAGCCACAACACTGAAGCTTTCTTT.

The chain carries TRBV28 and TRBJ1-4; D is possibly TRBD1 (5 bases). Germline lookup yields CDR1 MDHEN and CDR2 SYDVKM. CDR3 length: 15 amino acids. The germline V and J ends were trimmed by 3 bases and 5 bases, with 13 bases remaining between them. The CDR3 DNA is TGTGCCAGCAGTTTTAGTCAGGGTTGGAATGAAAAACTGTTTTTT. Its protein is CASSFSQGWNEKLFF.

Only one count was recorded for this clone. J is TRBJ2-5 and V is TRBV27; possible D gene TRBD2, 6 bases. V was trimmed by 3 bases and J by 2 bases, leaving 16 bases between them. The V gene's germline CDR1 is MNHEY and CDR2 SMNVEV (reference sequence). There are 16 residues in the CDR3. The CDR3 DNA reads as TGTGCCAGCAGTTTTGCGGAGGGTCTCGGACAAGAGACCCAGTACTTC. Its translation: CASSFAEGLGQETQYF.

This clone appeared a few times. This sequence joins TRBV7-9 and TRBJ2-7; the D gene is possibly TRBD1 (5 bases). Germline V gives CDR1 SEHNR, CDR2 FQNEAQ (reference sequence). Deletions cut 5 bases from V and 3 bases from J, with 17 bases between. The CDR3 totals 15 residues. CDR3 sequence reads: CASSPQGSIGYEQYF. In nucleotides, the CDR3 is TGTGCCAGCAGCCCCCAGGGATCAATAGGCTACGAGCAGTACTTC.